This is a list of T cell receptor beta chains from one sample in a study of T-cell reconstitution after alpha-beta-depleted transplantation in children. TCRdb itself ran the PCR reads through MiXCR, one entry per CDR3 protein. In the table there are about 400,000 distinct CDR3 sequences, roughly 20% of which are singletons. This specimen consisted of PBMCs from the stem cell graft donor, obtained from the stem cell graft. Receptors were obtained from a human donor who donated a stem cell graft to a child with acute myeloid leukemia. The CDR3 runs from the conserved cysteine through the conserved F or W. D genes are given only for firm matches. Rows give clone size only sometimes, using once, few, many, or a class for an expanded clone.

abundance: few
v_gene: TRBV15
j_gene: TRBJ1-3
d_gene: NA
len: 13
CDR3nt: TGTGCCACCAGCAGAGACCCGCTAGACACCATATATTTT
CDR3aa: CATSRDPLDTIYF

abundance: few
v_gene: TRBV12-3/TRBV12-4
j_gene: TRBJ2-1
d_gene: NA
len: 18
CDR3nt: TGTGCCATCCAGCGCCCCGGGACTCCCCGAAATCTCTACAATGAGCAGTTCTTC
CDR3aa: CAIQRPGTPRNLYNEQFF

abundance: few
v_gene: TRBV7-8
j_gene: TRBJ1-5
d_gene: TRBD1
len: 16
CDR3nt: TGTGCCAGCAGCCCAACCCATGTGGACAGGTTACAGCCCCAGCATTTT
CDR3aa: CASSPTHVDRLQPQHF

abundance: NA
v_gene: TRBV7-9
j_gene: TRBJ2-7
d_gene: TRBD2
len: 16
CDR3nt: TGTGCCAGCAGCTTAGCGGGACTAGCGACTGGGTACGAGCAGTACTTC
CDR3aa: CASSLAGLATGYEQYF

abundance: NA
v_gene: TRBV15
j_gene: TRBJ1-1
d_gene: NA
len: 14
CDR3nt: TGTGCCACCAGCAGGGCGATAATGAACACTGAAGCTTTCTTT
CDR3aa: CATSRAIMNTEAFF

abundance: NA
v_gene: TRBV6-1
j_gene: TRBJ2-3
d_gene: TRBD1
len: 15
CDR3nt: TGTGCCAGCAGTCCGACAGGGAGAGCGGCAGATACGCAGTATTTT
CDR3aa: CASSPTGRAADTQYF

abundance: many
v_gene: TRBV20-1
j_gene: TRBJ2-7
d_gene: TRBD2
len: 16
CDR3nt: TGCAGTGCTACCCATCTTCTAGCGGGAGGGCCTTGGGAGCAGTACTTC
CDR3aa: CSATHLLAGGPWEQYF

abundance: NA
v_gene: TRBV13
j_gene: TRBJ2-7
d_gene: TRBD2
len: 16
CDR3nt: TGTGCCAGCAGCTTAAGTCAAGCGGGAGGGATCTACGAGCAGTACTTC
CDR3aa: CASSLSQAGGIYEQYF

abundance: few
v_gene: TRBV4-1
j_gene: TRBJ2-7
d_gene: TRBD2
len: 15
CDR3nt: TGCGCCAGCAGCCAAGGAGCGGGAGTATACGACGAGCAGTACTTC
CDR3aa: CASSQGAGVYDEQYF

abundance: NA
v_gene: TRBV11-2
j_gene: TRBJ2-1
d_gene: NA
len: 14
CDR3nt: TGTGCCAGCAGCTTAACGGCCTCCAACAATGAGCAGTTCTTC
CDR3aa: CASSLTASNNEQFF

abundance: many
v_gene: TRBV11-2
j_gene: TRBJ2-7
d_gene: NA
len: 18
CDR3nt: TGTGCCAGCAGCTTAGTTAGGTTGTCAGGGATGGCGTCCTACGAGCAGTACTTC
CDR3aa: CASSLVRLSGMASYEQYF

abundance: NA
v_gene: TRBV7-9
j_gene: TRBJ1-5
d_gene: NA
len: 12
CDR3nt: TGTGCCAGCAGCTGGGGGGATCAGCCCCAGCATTTT
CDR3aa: CASSWGDQPQHF

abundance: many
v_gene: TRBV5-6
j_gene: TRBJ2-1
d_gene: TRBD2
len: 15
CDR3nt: TGTGCCAGCACCTTCGGGACTAGTCCATACAATGAGCAGTTCTTC
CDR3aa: CASTFGTSPYNEQFF

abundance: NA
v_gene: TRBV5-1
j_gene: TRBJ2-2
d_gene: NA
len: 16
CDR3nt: TGCGCCAGCAGCTTCGACGGCCAGGGCTACACCGGGGAGCTGTTTTTT
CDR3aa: CASSFDGQGYTGELFF

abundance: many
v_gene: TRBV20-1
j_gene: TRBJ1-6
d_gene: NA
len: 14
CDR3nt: TGCAGTGCGGATACCGGGACCGAAAATTCACCCCTCCACTTT
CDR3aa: CSADTGTENSPLHF

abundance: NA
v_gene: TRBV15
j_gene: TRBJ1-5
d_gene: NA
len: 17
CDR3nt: TGTGCCACCAGCAGAGACTCGGCCCCTTTGTCGGCTCAGCCCCAGCATTTT
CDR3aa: CATSRDSAPLSAQPQHF

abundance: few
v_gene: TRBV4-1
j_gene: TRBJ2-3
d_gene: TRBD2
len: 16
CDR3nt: TGCGCCAGCACCCTAGGGCGGGAGAGGGTCTCAGATACGCAGTATTTT
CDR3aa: CASTLGRERVSDTQYF

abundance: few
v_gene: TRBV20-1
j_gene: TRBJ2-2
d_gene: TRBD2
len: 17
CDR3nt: TGCAGTGCTAGAGATGTGCGACTAGCGGGAGTGGTCGGGGAGCTGTTTTTT
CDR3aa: CSARDVRLAGVVGELFF

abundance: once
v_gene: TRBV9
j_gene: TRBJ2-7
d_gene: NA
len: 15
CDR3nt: TGTGCCAGCAGCGTAGATGGTAGCGTGGCCTACGAGCAGTACTTC
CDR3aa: CASSVDGSVAYEQYF

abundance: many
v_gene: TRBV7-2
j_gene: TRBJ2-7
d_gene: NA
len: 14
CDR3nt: TGTGCCAGCACCGATAAAGACAGATCCTTTGAGCAGTACTTC
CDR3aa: CASTDKDRSFEQYF

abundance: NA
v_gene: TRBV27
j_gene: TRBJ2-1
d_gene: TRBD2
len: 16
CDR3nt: TGTGCCAGCAGTTCCTGGACTAGCGGGATTGAGAATGAGCAGTTCTTC
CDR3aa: CASSSWTSGIENEQFF

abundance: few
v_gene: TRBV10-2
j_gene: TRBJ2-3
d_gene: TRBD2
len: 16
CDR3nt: TGCGCCAGCAGTGAAGAGACTAGCGGGATAGGAGATACGCAGTATTTT
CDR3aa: CASSEETSGIGDTQYF

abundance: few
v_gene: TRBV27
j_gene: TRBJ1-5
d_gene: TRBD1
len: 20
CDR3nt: TGTGCCAGCAGTTGGAGGGACAGGGCGTTGGCGGCCATAAGCAATCAGCCCCAGCATTTT
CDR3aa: CASSWRDRALAAISNQPQHF

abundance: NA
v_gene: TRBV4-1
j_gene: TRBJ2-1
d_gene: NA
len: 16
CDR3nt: TGCGCCAGCAGCCAAGTTAGATCCGTGGCTATCGATGAGCAGTTCTTC
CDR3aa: CASSQVRSVAIDEQFF

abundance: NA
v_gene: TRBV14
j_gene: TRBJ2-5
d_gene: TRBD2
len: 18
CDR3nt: TGTGCCAGCAGCCCTAGGAGGACTAGCGGGAGGCGAGGAGAGACCCAGTACTTC
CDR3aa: CASSPRRTSGRRGETQYF

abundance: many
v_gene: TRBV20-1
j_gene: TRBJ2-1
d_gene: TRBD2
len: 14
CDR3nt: TGCAGTGCTCATCTAGCGGGAGTTAGAAATGAGCAGTTCTTC
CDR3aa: CSAHLAGVRNEQFF

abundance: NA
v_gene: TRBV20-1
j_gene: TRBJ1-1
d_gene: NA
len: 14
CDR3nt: TGCAGTGCTAGAGATTATTCCGGGAACACTGAAGCTTTCTTT
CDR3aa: CSARDYSGNTEAFF

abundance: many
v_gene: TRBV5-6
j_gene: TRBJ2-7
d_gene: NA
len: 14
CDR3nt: TGTGCCAGCAGCAAAGCAGGGGGGAACTACGAGCAGTACTTC
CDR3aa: CASSKAGGNYEQYF

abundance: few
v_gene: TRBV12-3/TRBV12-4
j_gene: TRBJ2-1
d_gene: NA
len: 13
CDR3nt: TGTGCCAGCAGTACCTTTGACAGGAATGAGCAGTTCTTC
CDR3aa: CASSTFDRNEQFF